These 2 T cell receptor beta chains came from one sample sequenced in a study of T-cell reconstitution after alpha-beta-depleted transplantation in children. Construction of the TCRbeta library involved unique molecular identifiers. In TCRdb, the PCR reads were re-called with MiXCR into one record per CDR3 protein. Of around 400,000 distinct CDR3 sequences in the sample, just over 20% were seen once. The sequencing used PBMCs from the stem cell graft donor, collected from the stem cell graft. The origin of the receptors is a human donor who donated a stem cell graft to a child with acute myeloid leukemia.

This clonotype was seen only a few times. The chain uses TRBV5-1 and TRBJ2-7, with 7 bases lining up with TRBD2. CDR1 and CDR2 (germline): SGHRS, YFSETQ. Trimming removed 0 bases from V and 2 bases from J; junction bases left unmatched: 14. CDR3 length equals 18 residues. In DNA form, the CDR3 reads TGCGCCAGCAGCTTGGTGGTGACTAGCCTCTCCCCCGCCTACGAGCAGTACTTC. As protein: CASSLVVTSLSPAYEQYF.

The chain links TRBV4-2 to TRBJ2-7; TRBD2 matches 7 bases. CDR1 and CDR2 from the germline V gene are LGHNA and YNFKEQ. The J segment lost 4 bases and the V segment lost 0 bases, leaving 9 bases of the junction unmatched. This CDR3 region has 16 residues. The CDR3 loop is CASSQDPGTKGYEQYF. Here the CDR3 DNA reads TGTGCCAGCAGCCAAGACCCCGGGACTAAAGGTTACGAGCAGTACTTC.